This TCR beta chain comes out of a study of identical twins. Germline assignment: CDR1 SGHKS and CDR2 YYEKEE (reference sequence). Trimming at V came to 4 bases and at J to 0 bases, leaving 9 bases not matched to a gene. The CDR3 is 16 residues long. Template switching supplied a universal primer site; unique molecular identifiers were carried on the cDNA. TCRdb fed the 5' RACE reads into MiXCR, producing one record per CDR3 protein. The sample has 240,000 or so distinct CDR3 sequences; about 13% are singletons. Everyone who gave samples was a healthy Caucasian. Overall study findings and caveats: Twin pairs' shared out-of-frame alpha sequences were enriched in low generation probability. Insertion counts were lower in abundant cord blood beta clonotypes, a trend that memory repertoires did not show.

Worth noting for this clonotype: Its antigen is not identified.

This sample was shared with a second study, whose subject was yellow fever vaccine responses in identical twins.

Sequencing was carried out using memory (CD45RO+) T cells sorted from blood. This clonotype originated in a woman younger than 30 in good health. This chain joins TRBV5-5 and TRBJ1-1; 7 bases map to TRBD1. In DNA, the CDR3 is TGTGCCAGCAGCGTTAGGACAGGAACCATGAACACTGAAGCTTTCTTT. Amino acids: CASSVRTGTMNTEAFF.